These T cell receptor beta chains were read from a single sample in a study of neurological immune-mediated disorders. Each CDR3 protein is one row after TCRdb ran MiXCR on the 5' RACE reads. The table records roughly 100,000 distinct CDR3 sequences, less than 14% of them present only once. Sequenced material: PBMCs. These TCRs come from a female donor with HTLV-1-associated myelopathy (HAM/TSP). Each CDR3 is given with its conserved first and last residue. Each record gives: clone size, J gene, D gene, V gene, CDR3 DNA, CDR3 protein. A D gene is named only where the DNA matches it firmly. Size is stated for part of the rows, as once, few or many counts, or as a class when the clone is expanded.

many TRBJ2-5 . TRBV4-1 TGCGCCAGCAGCCAAACCCAGGGAGTTACCCCGCAAGAGACCCAGTACTTC CASSQTQGVTPQETQYF
many TRBJ2-3 TRBD1 TRBV5-1 TGCGCCAGCAGCTTGGAGGGGGCCCTCGGGGATACGCAGTATTTT CASSLEGALGDTQYF
many TRBJ1-3 . TRBV10-3 TGTGCCATCAGTGATGGACAGCGAGTTGGAAACACCATATATTTT CAISDGQRVGNTIYF
many TRBJ2-6 . TRBV2 TGTGCCAGCAGTGGGGAGGCCAACGTCCTGACTTTC CASSGEANVLTF
many TRBJ2-2 TRBD2 TRBV5-1 TGCGCCAGCAGCCGACTGGGGGCTAGCGGGGGAATTGGCACCGGGGAGCTGTTTTTT CASSRLGASGGIGTGELFF
many TRBJ2-7 TRBD1 TRBV5-1 TGCGCCAGCAGCTTTAGGGACAGCTCTTCCTACGAGCAGTACTTC CASSFRDSSSYEQYF
few TRBJ2-1 . TRBV20-1 TGCAGTGCTAGAGATCTGACCCGGACTGGCTACAATGAGCAGTTCTTC CSARDLTRTGYNEQFF
many TRBJ1-2 . TRBV4-2 TGTGCCAGCAGCCAAGAAACCCAAACGTCCGGGGCGGTTGATAGGTATGGCTACACCTTC CASSQETQTSGAVDRYGYTF
many TRBJ2-1 . TRBV5-1 TGCGCCAGCAGCGTCCGGGGGACAGAGATTAATGAGCAGTTCTTC CASSVRGTEINEQFF
many TRBJ2-7 TRBD2 TRBV6-5 TGTGCCAGCAGCGCTATCCCGGGACTAGCGGGGAACGAGCAGTACTTC CASSAIPGLAGNEQYF
. TRBJ2-7 . TRBV20-1 TGCAGTGCTAGACCCCCCGGTCGGTACGAGCAGTACTTC CSARPPGRYEQYF
many TRBJ2-5 TRBD2 TRBV5-6 TGTGCCAGCAGCCCGATTGAGGGAGGGGAGACCCAGTACTTC CASSPIEGGETQYF
many TRBJ2-5 . TRBV5-1 TGCGCCAGCAGCCCTGGAGGGGGGTCAGAAGAGACCCAGTACTTC CASSPGGGSEETQYF
many TRBJ2-5 TRBD2 TRBV4-1 TGCGCCAGCAGCCAAGATAGGGCTAGCGGTCCGGAGACCCAGTACTTC CASSQDRASGPETQYF
many TRBJ2-7 . TRBV3-1 TGTGCCAGCAGCCAAGCGCAGTGGGAGCAGTACTTC CASSQAQWEQYF
. TRBJ2-3 . TRBV2 TGTGCCAACAGTGAAGTGGATACGCAGTATTTT CANSEVDTQYF
many TRBJ2-1 . TRBV20-1 TGCAGTGCTAGCTTCCCGACAGACAATGAGCAGTTCTTC CSASFPTDNEQFF
many TRBJ1-4 . TRBV6-5 TGTGCCAGCACCAACCGGTGGAAGGAGGGCGATAATGAAAAACTGTTTTTT CASTNRWKEGDNEKLFF
many TRBJ2-5 TRBD1 TRBV25-1 TGTGCCAGCAGTGAATGGGGACGAACAGGGGTGGAGACCCAGTACTTC CASSEWGRTGVETQYF
many TRBJ1-4 TRBD1 TRBV5-1 TGCGCCAGCAGGGCGGGACAGGGACATGAAAAACTGTTTTTT CASRAGQGHEKLFF
many TRBJ2-3 . TRBV5-1 TGCGCCAGCAGCTTCATCGGGACCCCAGATACGCAGTATTTT CASSFIGTPDTQYF
many TRBJ1-1 . TRBV5-1 TGCGCCAGCAGCCTTCGTCCCCTGGGGGTGAACACTGAAGCTTTCTTT CASSLRPLGVNTEAFF
many TRBJ2-2 TRBD1 TRBV10-3 TGTGCCATCAGTGAGTCACCGGGACAGGGATATACCGGGGAGCTGTTTTTT CAISESPGQGYTGELFF
many TRBJ1-5 TRBD1 TRBV7-2 TGTGCCAGCAGCTCCTTCCTTGGACAGGGTATAGGTCAGCCCCAGCATTTT CASSSFLGQGIGQPQHF
many TRBJ2-7 . TRBV21-1 TGTGCCAGCAGCACATTTACGCCAGAGGGAACCTACGAGCAGTACTTC CASSTFTPEGTYEQYF
many TRBJ1-2 . TRBV7-9 TGTGCCAGCAGCTTAGAACAGGGCTCGGACACCTTC CASSLEQGSDTF
many TRBJ2-3 TRBD2 TRBV7-9 TGTGCCAGCAGCGCGCTAGGGACTAGCTCCACAGATACGCAGTATTTT CASSALGTSSTDTQYF
many TRBJ1-5 . TRBV5-1 TGCGCCAGCAGCTTGACAGGTAGCGATCAGCCCCAGCATTTT CASSLTGSDQPQHF
few TRBJ1-2 TRBD1 TRBV28 TGTGCCAGCAGCCCCCGGGACAGTTATGGCTACACCTTC CASSPRDSYGYTF
many TRBJ2-1 TRBD2 TRBV9 TGTGCCAGCAGCGTGACTAGCATAATGGGCAATGAGCAGTTCTTC CASSVTSIMGNEQFF
many TRBJ1-3 . TRBV9 TGTGCCAGCAGCGTAGAAGGCTCTGGAAACACCATATATTTT CASSVEGSGNTIYF
many TRBJ2-7 . TRBV5-1 TGCGCCAGCAGCCCTAGGGGAACCTCCTACGAGCAGTACTTC CASSPRGTSYEQYF
many TRBJ2-7 TRBD1 TRBV20-1 TGCAGTGCTGGAACAGGGGGCTACGAGCAGTACTTC CSAGTGGYEQYF
many TRBJ1-1 . TRBV4-2 TGTGCCAGCAGCCCACCACCTCTGGCCGGGGGAGGTGGCACTGAAGCTTTCTTT CASSPPPLAGGGGTEAFF
many TRBJ2-1 TRBD2 TRBV20-1 TGCAGTGCTTTAATACCGGGACTAGCATCCAGGAATGAGCAGTTCTTC CSALIPGLASRNEQFF
many TRBJ2-3 TRBD2 TRBV7-2 TGTGCCAGCAGCCCCCAAAGCGGGGGGACTCACGGGCAGTATTTT CASSPQSGGTHGQYF
many TRBJ2-1 . TRBV20-1 TGCAGTGCTAGCCGGGGACCGGCCTACAATGAGCAGTTCTTC CSASRGPAYNEQFF
. TRBJ2-1 . TRBV29-1 TGCAGCGTTGGCGGCCTCGCCTACAATGAGCAGTTCTTC CSVGGLAYNEQFF
few TRBJ1-3 . TRBV12-3/TRBV12-4 TGTGCCAGCCACTTCAGAGGGAGAACGGACACCATATATTTT CASHFRGRTDTIYF
many TRBJ2-7 TRBD1 TRBV20-1 TGCAGTGCTAGTTCGGGCAGGGGGTACGAGCAGTACTTC CSASSGRGYEQYF
many TRBJ2-2 . TRBV12-3/TRBV12-4 TGTGCCAGCAGTTTATTTCGCGGGGCCGTCACCGGGGAGCTGTTTTTT CASSLFRGAVTGELFF
. TRBJ2-2 TRBD1 TRBV28 TGTGCCAGCAGTTTAGGGACAGGGAGGAACACCGGGGAGCTGTTTTTT CASSLGTGRNTGELFF
many TRBJ1-6 . TRBV10-3 TGTGCCATCAGTGAGGGGAATTCACCCCTCCACTTT CAISEGNSPLHF
many TRBJ2-2 TRBD1 TRBV7-2 TGTGCCAGCAGCTTCTCCGGGACAGACACCGGGGAGCTGTTTTTT CASSFSGTDTGELFF
many TRBJ2-7 . TRBV7-2 TGTGCCAGCAGCCCTAGGTCGGCCGTCTTAAACTACGAGCAGTACTTC CASSPRSAVLNYEQYF
. TRBJ2-7 TRBD2 TRBV18 TGTGCCAGCTCACCACTTCCGAGCGGGGGAGTAAGGTACGAGCAGTACTTC CASSPLPSGGVRYEQYF
few TRBJ2-7 . TRBV18 TGTGCCAGCTCACCCGGCCGGAGCTCCTACGAGCAGTACTTC CASSPGRSSYEQYF
many TRBJ2-7 . TRBV2 TGTGCCAGCAGGAGGACAGCCAGCTACGAGCAGTACTTC CASRRTASYEQYF
many TRBJ2-7 . TRBV4-1 TGCGCCAGCAGCCAGTCTTTATGGACGGGGGAGCAGTACTTC CASSQSLWTGEQYF
few TRBJ2-3 TRBD2 TRBV12-3/TRBV12-4 TGTGCCAGCAGAAAGACTAGCGGGGGACAAGATACGCAGTATTTT CASRKTSGGQDTQYF
many TRBJ2-7 . TRBV20-1 TGCAGTGCTAGTGGAGCACAAACCTACGAGCAGTACTTC CSASGAQTYEQYF
many TRBJ2-1 TRBD2 TRBV15 TGTGCCACCAGCAGAGGCCCGCTAGCGGGGGGGCCCGATGAGCAGTTCTTC CATSRGPLAGGPDEQFF
many TRBJ2-2 . TRBV24-1 TGTGCCACCAGTGATCCTAACAGGACCGGGGAGCTGTTTTTT CATSDPNRTGELFF
many TRBJ1-2 TRBD1 TRBV7-8 TGTGCCAGCAGCCCATCCGGGACAGACTATGGCTACACCTTC CASSPSGTDYGYTF
many TRBJ2-1 TRBD2 TRBV5-1 TGCGCCAGCAGCCCCCCCAGCGGGGGTACCTACAATGAGCAGTTCTTC CASSPPSGGTYNEQFF
many TRBJ1-1 . TRBV28 TGTGCCAGCAGAACGAACACTGAAGCTTTCTTT CASRTNTEAFF
. TRBJ2-5 . TRBV20-1 TGCCGTGCTGGAAGACTAGTTCAAGAGACCCAGTACTTC CRAGRLVQETQYF
. TRBJ2-3 . TRBV5-1 TGCGCCAGCAGCTCCCGGGACGTAGCAGATACGCAGTATTTT CASSSRDVADTQYF
many TRBJ2-2 TRBD2 TRBV4-3 TGCGCCAGCAGCCAAGTAGGGCGGGGGTTCACCGGGGAGCTGTTTTTT CASSQVGRGFTGELFF
many TRBJ1-4 . TRBV6-5 TGTGCCAGCAGCGGTACAATGAGGGAAAAACTGTTTTTT CASSGTMREKLFF